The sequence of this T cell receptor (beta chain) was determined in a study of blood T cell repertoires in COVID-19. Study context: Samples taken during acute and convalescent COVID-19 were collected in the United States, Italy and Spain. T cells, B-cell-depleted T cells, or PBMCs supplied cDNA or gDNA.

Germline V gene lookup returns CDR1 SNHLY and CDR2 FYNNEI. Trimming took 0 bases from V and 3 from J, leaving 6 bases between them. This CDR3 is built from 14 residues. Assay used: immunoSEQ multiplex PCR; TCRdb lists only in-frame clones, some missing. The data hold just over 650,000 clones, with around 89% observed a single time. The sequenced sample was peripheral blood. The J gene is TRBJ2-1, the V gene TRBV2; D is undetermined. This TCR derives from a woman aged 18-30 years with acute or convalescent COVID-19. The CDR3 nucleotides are TGTGCCAGCAGTGAAGCTAGTTACTACAATGAGCAGTTCTTC. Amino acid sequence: CASSEASYYNEQFF.